This TCR beta chain was observed in a study of shared clonotypes between healthy human individuals. Worth noting for this clone: Antigen unknown.

Study-level points and caveats: Shared clonotypes across all four donors exceeded non-shared ones in generation probability.

The naive CD8 population came from CD45RO-negative cells selected for CCR7, without terminally differentiated effector memory CD45RA+ cells. J gave up 2 bases and V 7 bases, and 11 bases lay outside the gene matches. Germline assignment: CDR1 MNHEY and CDR2 SMNVEV (reference sequence). This CDR3 comprises 17 residues. Sorted-subset replicate PCR reactions contained 150 to 200 ng DNA, corresponding to approximately 30,000 T cell genomes. The protocol was immunoSEQ multiplex PCR, while the TCRdb copy is restricted to in-frame clones and leaves out a portion. This sample has 500,000 to 700,000 clones, with approximately 96% found just once.

Sequencing was performed on naive CD8+ T cells sorted from blood. The V call is TRBV27, the J call TRBJ2-3, with 11 bases lining up with TRBD2. This receptor was obtained from a woman aged 25 to 39 in good health. CDR3 bases: TGTGCCAGCACCGCGGGACTAGCGGCGACGCTCACAGATACGCAGTATTTT. Residues: CASTAGLAATLTDTQYF.